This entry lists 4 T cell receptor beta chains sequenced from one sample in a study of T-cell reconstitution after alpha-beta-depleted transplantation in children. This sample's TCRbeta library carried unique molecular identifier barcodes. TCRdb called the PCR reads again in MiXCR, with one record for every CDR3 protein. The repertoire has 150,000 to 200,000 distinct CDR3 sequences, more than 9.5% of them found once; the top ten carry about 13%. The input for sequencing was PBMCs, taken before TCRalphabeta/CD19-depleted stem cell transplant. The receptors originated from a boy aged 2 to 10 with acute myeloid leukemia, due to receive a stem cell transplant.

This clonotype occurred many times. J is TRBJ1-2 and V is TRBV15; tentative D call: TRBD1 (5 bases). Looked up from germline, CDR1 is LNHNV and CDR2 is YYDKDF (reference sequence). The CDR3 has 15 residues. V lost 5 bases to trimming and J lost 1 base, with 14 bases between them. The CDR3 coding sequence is TGTGCCACCAGCCCCCGCATCCAGGGTAACTATGGCTACACCTTC. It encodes CATSPRIQGNYGYTF. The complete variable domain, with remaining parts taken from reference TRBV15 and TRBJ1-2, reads DAMVIQNPRYQVTQFGKPVTLSCSQTLNHNVMYWYQQKSSQAPKLLFHYYDKDFNNEADTPDNFQSRRPNTSFCFLDIRSPGLGDTAMYLCATSPRIQGNYGYTFGSGTRLTVV.

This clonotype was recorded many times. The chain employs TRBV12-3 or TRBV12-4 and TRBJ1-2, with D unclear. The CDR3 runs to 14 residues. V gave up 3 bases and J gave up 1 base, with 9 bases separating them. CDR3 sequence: CASSFLKSNYGYTF. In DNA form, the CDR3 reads TGTGCCAGCAGTTTCCTAAAGAGTAACTATGGCTACACCTTC.

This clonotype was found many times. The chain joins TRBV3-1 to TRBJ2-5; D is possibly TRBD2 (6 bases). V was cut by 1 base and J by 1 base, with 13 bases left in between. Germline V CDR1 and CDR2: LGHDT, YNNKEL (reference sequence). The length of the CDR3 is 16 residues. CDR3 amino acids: CASSQGGRGFQETQYF. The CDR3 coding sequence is TGTGCCAGCAGCCAAGGCGGGCGGGGCTTCCAAGAGACCCAGTACTTC.

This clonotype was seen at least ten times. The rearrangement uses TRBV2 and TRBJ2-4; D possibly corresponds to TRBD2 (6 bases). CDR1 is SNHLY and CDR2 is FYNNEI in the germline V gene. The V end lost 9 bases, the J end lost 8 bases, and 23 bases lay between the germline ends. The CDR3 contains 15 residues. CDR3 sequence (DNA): TGTGCCAGTAGATCCCGGGACTCCCGTGGAGACATTCAGTACTTC. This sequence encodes CASRSRDSRGDIQYF.